This section outlines one T cell receptor (beta chain) sequence together with its context. No antigen is known for it. Qualities for individual bases were not recorded, and no much larger clone is one base off. The sample comes from a study of cytomegalovirus exposure and HLA in healthy donors (dated by TCRdb to about 2017). As for the study more broadly: A later analysis indicated that the roughly 120 validation repertoires were generated on the platform also employed for the 700 or so repertoires of the first cohort. The aim of the study was to test whether cataloging public T cell receptors could identify signatures of past pathogen exposure. Along with the approximately 670-subject first cohort, a separate validation cohort of over 90 different subjects was used. To predict cytomegalovirus infection status, the study combined high-throughput TCR immunosequencing, statistical association of individual TCRs with disease status, and machine learning.

The paper as a whole reports these results and caveats: Of the cluster scores, around 95% were above 0 in a later analysis, which found that TCRs clustered in the first cohort also tended to co-occur in the 95 to 150 validation repertoires. In vitro tests confirmed that a few of the cytomegalovirus-associated TCR beta chains recognize cytomegalovirus antigens. While some public TCRs were present in many individuals, most TCR sequences turned up only very rarely across donors. The authors suggested that the approach could potentially be extended to other disease states and immunological phenotypes. The validation cohort had no HLA typing available for a later analysis, so co-occurrence within that cohort was assessed over all 120 or so repertoires. In both the original and validation cohorts, the classifier was reported to diagnose cytomegalovirus status with high specificity and sensitivity. The study listed approximately 160 TCR beta chains as associated with cytomegalovirus.

Library prep was done by the immunoSEQ multiplex PCR assay. The original methods were these. A statistical classification framework was built for diagnosing cytomegalovirus status from the catalog of TCR beta chain sequences. TCRdb provides this immuneACCESS table in a form limited to in-frame rearrangements. Some clones are lacking; in checked studies, under half of them reflect an unresolved V gene, and why the rest are absent is not known. Clonal size and the V and J genes are those of that table, whereas D and trimming came from the DNA. The sample records about 140,000 clones, around 84% of which are singletons. The ten largest clones take up 7.5% to 9% of the sample. V is pared back by 1 base and J by 5 bases, with 15 bases lying between the germline termini. CDR1 and CDR2 are drawn from the germline V gene: LGHNA, YNFKEQ. From its cysteine to its phenylalanine, the CDR3 spans 16 amino acids. The sequence is cut down to CDR3 DNA, 48 bases in frame from base 1.

Separate from the approximately 670-subject first cohort, the validation cohort of 120 subjects was the group to which the donors belonged. Sequenced: PBMCs. This chain joins TRBV4-2 to TRBJ2-1; the D segment could be TRBD2, given 6 matching bases. The sequence was obtained from a man younger than 35 in good health and CMV-seropositive. The DNA is TGTGCCAGCAGCCAAGCGCGACTAGAGCGGGACAATGAGCAGTTCTTC. Its amino acids are CASSQARLERDNEQFF.